The TCR beta chain under discussion was sequenced for a study of cytomegalovirus exposure and HLA in healthy donors. The V and J ends lost 9 bases and 4 bases, in that order; junction bases with no gene match: 6. Germline loops: CDR1 SNHLY, CDR2 FYNNEI. The CDR3 consists of 13 residues. Use of 60 Vbeta and 13 Jbeta primers characterized the PCR. The assay was immunoSEQ multiplex PCR, and TCRdb's table has in-frame clones only and misses some. Of 200,000 or so clones in the sample, about 80% were seen once. The sequence was collected from a girl between 10 and 17 years old in good health and CMV-seronegative. The source material was PBMCs. The rearrangement links TRBV2 to TRBJ1-5, with 7 positions matching TRBD1. The CDR3 sequence: CASGQETNQPQHF. The CDR3 DNA reads as TGTGCCAGTGGACAGGAGACTAATCAGCCCCAGCATTTT.